This T cell receptor (beta chain) stems from a study of blood T cell repertoires in COVID-19. Study as a whole: The United States, Italy and Spain were the sources of the acute and convalescent COVID-19 samples.

Germline CDR1 and CDR2: SGHRS and YFSETQ. Trimming removed 4 bases at V and 3 bases at J, with 3 bases between. The CDR3 has 11 amino acids. Clones were sequenced by immunoSEQ multiplex PCR, and TCRdb holds only the in-frame ones, with some missing. The sample has over 250,000 clones, about 88% seen once; the top ten hold 3.5% to 4.5%. Material for sequencing was peripheral blood. The V call is TRBV5-1, the J call TRBJ2-3, with D hard to call. The receptor was derived from a man in his 60s who had recovered from COVID-19. CDR3 DNA sequence: TGCGCCAGCAGCCGGACAGATACGCAGTATTTT. The encoded protein is CASSRTDTQYF.